The source of this T cell receptor (beta chain) is a study of blood T cell repertoires in COVID-19. The method was immunoSEQ multiplex PCR; TCRdb's version includes in-frame clones alone and lacks a portion of them. Among 250,000 or so clones listed, around 85% were seen once. This clone came up once. The CDR3 is 15 residues long. The germline gives CDR1 LGHNA, CDR2 YNFKEQ. With V trimmed by 3 bases and J by 3 bases, 5 bases remained unmatched. This chain connects TRBV4-2 to TRBJ2-5; 9 bases are a match to TRBD1. The sequence derives from a man older than 75 with acute or convalescent COVID-19. The sequenced material came from peripheral blood. Here the CDR3 DNA reads TGTGCCAGCAGCCAGGGGACAGGGATAAAAGAGACCCAGTACTTC. It encodes CASSQGTGIKETQYF.